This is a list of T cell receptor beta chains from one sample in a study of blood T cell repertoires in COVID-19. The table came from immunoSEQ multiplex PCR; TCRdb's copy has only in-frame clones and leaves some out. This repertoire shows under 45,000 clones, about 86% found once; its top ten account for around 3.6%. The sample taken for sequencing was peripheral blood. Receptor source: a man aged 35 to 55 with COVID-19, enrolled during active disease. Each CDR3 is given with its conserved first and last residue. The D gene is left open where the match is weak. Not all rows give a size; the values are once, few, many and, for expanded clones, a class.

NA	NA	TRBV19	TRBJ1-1	TGTGCCAGTAGTGCCACAGGGTCGGGGAACACTGAAGCTTTCTTT	CASSATGSGNTEAFF
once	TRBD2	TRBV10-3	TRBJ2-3	TGTGCCAGCACCACTAGCGGGGAGACAGATACGCAGTATTTT	CASTTSGETDTQYF
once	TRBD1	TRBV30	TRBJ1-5	TGTGCCTGGAGTGTAGGGGACAGGGTGGGGCAGCCCCAGCATTTT	CAWSVGDRVGQPQHF
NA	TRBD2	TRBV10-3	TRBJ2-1	TGTGCCATCGCTAGCGGGGAGAGCTCCTACAATGAGCAGTTCTTC	CAIASGESSYNEQFF
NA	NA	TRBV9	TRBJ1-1	TGTGCCAGCAGCGTAGATATGAACACTGAAGCTTTCTTT	CASSVDMNTEAFF
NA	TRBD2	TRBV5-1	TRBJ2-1	TGCGCCAGCGGGGAGGGTTCTGCAGGCAATGAGCAGTTCTTC	CASGEGSAGNEQFF
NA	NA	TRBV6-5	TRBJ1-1	TGTGCCAGCAGTTACCAGGGGAACACTGAAGCTTTCTTT	CASSYQGNTEAFF
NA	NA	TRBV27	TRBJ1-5	TGTGCCAGCACCCTACAGGACATTGTCCCTTGTGTGGATCTTTATAGCAATCAGCCCCAGCATTTT	CASTLQDIVPCVDLYSNQPQHF
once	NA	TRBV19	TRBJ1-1	TGTGCCAGTAAGGGCAGGGCGTCGCGGGGCACTGAAGCTTTCTTT	CASKGRASRGTEAFF
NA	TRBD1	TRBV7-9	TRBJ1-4	TGTGCCAGCAGCCGGACAGGGGGGTTCGAAAAACTGTTTTTT	CASSRTGGFEKLFF
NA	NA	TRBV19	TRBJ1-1	TGTGCCAGTAGTACAACAGGTAACACTGAAGCTTTCTTT	CASSTTGNTEAFF
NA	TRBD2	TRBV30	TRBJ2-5	TGTGCCTTTATAGCGGGAGGGGGGGAGACCCAGTACTTC	CAFIAGGGETQYF
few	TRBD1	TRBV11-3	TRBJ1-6	TGTGCCAGCAGCTGGGGACAGGGGGCGACGGCCCTCCACTTT	CASSWGQGATALHF
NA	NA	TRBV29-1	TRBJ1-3	TGCAGCGTTGAAGACCTGTTCTCTGGAAACACCATATATTTT	CSVEDLFSGNTIYF
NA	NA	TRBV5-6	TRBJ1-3	TGTGCCAGCAGCTTGATGGCAGGATCCTTCTCTGGAAACACCATATATTTT	CASSLMAGSFSGNTIYF
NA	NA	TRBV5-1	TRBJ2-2	TGCGCCAGCAGCGCGGACGGGGTGAACACCGGGGAGCTGTTTTTT	CASSADGVNTGELFF
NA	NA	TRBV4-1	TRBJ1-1	TGCGCCAGCAGCCAAGACCCCAGTACTGAAGCTTTCTTT	CASSQDPSTEAFF
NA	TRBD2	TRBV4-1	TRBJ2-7	TGCGCCAGCAGCCAGTGGACTAGCGGGAGCCTCGAGCAGTACTTC	CASSQWTSGSLEQYF
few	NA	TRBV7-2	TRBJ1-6	TGTGCCAGCAGCTTAGTCGCAGGGAACAATTCACCCCTCCACTTT	CASSLVAGNNSPLHF
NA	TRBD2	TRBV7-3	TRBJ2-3	TGTGCCAGCAGCTTAAATGGCGGGGGGGCTGGCACAGATACGCAGTATTTT	CASSLNGGGAGTDTQYF
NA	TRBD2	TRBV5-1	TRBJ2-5	TGCGCCAGCAGTCGCGGGGGGGCCGAGACCCAGTACTTC	CASSRGGAETQYF
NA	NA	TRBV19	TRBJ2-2	TGTGCCAGTAGGGCGACAGGCGACGGAGCCGGGGAGCTGTTTTTT	CASRATGDGAGELFF
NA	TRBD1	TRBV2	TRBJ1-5	TGTGCCAGCAGTGGACAGGGGCTAAGCAATCAGCCCCAGCATTTT	CASSGQGLSNQPQHF